This T cell receptor beta chain was documented in a study of graft-versus-host responses after intestinal transplantation. Study details: The recipients all started with anti-thymocyte globulin induction and then took tacrolimus and steroids for 2 to 4 years.

Method: immunoSEQ multiplex PCR; TCRdb's copy keeps in-frame clones and lacks some. This sample has 45,000 to 60,000 clones, with 85% to 95% found just once. Trimming removed 5 bases from V and 8 bases from J; junction bases left unmatched: 2. Per germline, CDR1 MDHEN and CDR2 SYDVKM. This CDR3 is built from 11 residues. Points on this clone: Its matching antigen is unknown.

The TCR originated in a human donor who was the organ donor for an intestinal transplant. The chain couples TRBV28 to TRBJ1-2, with 7 nucleotides matching TRBD1. The sample here was unstimulated CD4+ T cells sorted from spleen or lymph node cells, taken before transplant. CDR3 amino acids: CASSTGVGYTF. CDR3 nucleotide sequence: TGTGCCAGCAGTACAGGGGTGGGCTACACCTTC.